The T cell receptor (beta chain) described here comes from a study of blood T cell repertoires in COVID-19. At the level of the study: Spain, Italy and the United States supplied samples that represented acute and convalescent COVID-19. Sample material is recorded as cDNA or gDNA derived from T cells, B-cell-depleted T cells, or PBMCs.

This clone was found a few times. The study assigned cohorts using participant-reported clinical history. In the authors' methods: Estimation of nucleated cell counts relied on the amplification of reference gene primers. Produced via immunoSEQ multiplex PCR; TCRdb's table is partial and in-frame only. V, J and clone size reflect that table, while D and trimming were determined from the DNA. This sample carries approximately 200,000 clones, roughly 87% of them seen once, and the ten largest clones take 10% to 13%. Germline assignment: CDR1 SGHRS and CDR2 YFSETQ. The CDR3 consists of 15 residues. V was shortened by 4 bases and J by 6 bases, with 16 bases between the two germline ends.

The chain is built from TRBV5-1 and TRBJ1-4; tentatively, D is TRBD1 (6 bases). Material for sequencing was PBMCs or T cells enriched from blood (not recorded which). This TCR was sampled from a man aged 18 to 30 with acute COVID-19. In DNA form, the CDR3 reads TGCGCCAGCAGCCCAATGGACAGTAGAGATGAAAAACTGTTTTTT. Its protein product is CASSPMDSRDEKLFF.